This entry concerns a single TCR beta chain. Antigen specificity is unknown. Germline CDR1 MNHNY, CDR2 SVGAGI (reference sequence). Trimming removed 4 bases at V and 4 bases at J, with 14 bases between. This CDR3 is built from 14 residues. PCR used 60 Vbeta primers and 13 Jbeta primers. Profiling relied on immunoSEQ multiplex PCR, and the TCRdb table lists in-frame clones only, not all of them. The sample yields 100,000 to 150,000 clones, 75% to 80% seen once. The data derive from a study of cytomegalovirus exposure and HLA in healthy donors. Notes on the study in general: Generally TCR sequences proved uncommon, though certain public TCRs appeared in numerous donors. Presence/absence analyses treated sequencing depth as roughly uniform across donors. In a later analysis, several top co-occurrence clusters appeared linked to parvovirus B19, influenza, CMV and Epstein-Barr virus.

Material: PBMCs. This chain connects TRBV6-6 to TRBJ2-7, with a weak D call TRBD1 (7 bases). The TCR sequence derives from a man aged 35-49 years in good health and CMV-seronegative. The CDR3 here is CASSFRGATYEQYF. The CDR3 nucleotides are TGTGCCAGCAGTTTCAGGGGGGCGACTTACGAGCAGTACTTC.